Given below is one T cell receptor beta chain in context. This record comes from a study of blood T cell repertoires in COVID-19. Across the study: Material from acute and convalescent COVID-19 was sourced from the United States, Italy and Spain.

Authors' data handling: Reference gene primer amplification gave estimated nucleated cell counts. Clones were read by immunoSEQ multiplex PCR, and TCRdb kept only the in-frame ones, dropping some. V, J and clone size are taken as reported in that table, and D and trimming were inferred from the DNA itself. The sample lists around 220,000 clones, approximately 80% seen once, with around 4.1% in the top ten. This CDR3 contains 15 residues. V lost 3 bases and J 4 bases, leaving 14 bases between the germline ends. The germline gives CDR1 KGHSH, CDR2 LQKENI. The chain uses TRBV18 and TRBJ2-3; no clear D. The source material was peripheral blood. This clonotype originated in a woman aged 40 to 50 with active or convalescent COVID-19. The CDR3 spells CASSPGESAADTQYF. The CDR3 coding sequence is TGTGCCAGCTCACCCGGAGAGAGCGCGGCAGATACGCAGTATTTT.